A single sample is the source of the 26 T cell receptor beta chains below, sequenced in a study of blood T cell repertoires in COVID-19. The assay was immunoSEQ multiplex PCR, and TCRdb's table has in-frame clones only and misses some. The sample yields approximately 89,000 clones, around 94% seen once. The material sequenced was peripheral blood. The source is a woman in her sixties or seventies with active COVID-19.

The CDR3 sequence is CASKRDRVQETQYF. The CDR3 DNA follows: TGTGCCAGCAAACGGGACAGGGTCCAAGAGACCCAGTACTTC. The chain is built from TRBV6-5 and TRBJ2-5, with 9 bases identical to TRBD1. CDR3 length equals 14 residues. Trimming took 7 bases from V and 1 from J; bases not matched to a gene: 4. Germline CDR1 and CDR2: MNHEY and SVGAGI.

The chain carries TRBV7-9 and TRBJ1-4; 7 bases are a match to TRBD1. The CDR3 consists of 15 residues. V trimming: 4 bases; J trimming: 5 bases; junction bases outside the gene matches: 7. Germline V gene data show CDR1 as SEHNR and CDR2 as FQNEAQ (reference sequence). The CDR3 coding sequence is TGTGCCAGCAGCTCGACAGGGCAGGGGAATGAAAAACTGTTTTTT. This encodes CASSSTGQGNEKLFF.

This clone has more than one count but fewer than ten. The chain links TRBV10-3 to TRBJ2-7; 9 positions agree with TRBD1. This CDR3 is 14 amino acids long. CDR1 ENHRY and CDR2 SYGVKD come from the germline V gene. Trimming cost V 6 bases and J 7 bases; bases outside gene matches: 10. This chain's CDR3 is CAIRPGQGSREQYF. CDR3 bases: TGTGCCATCAGGCCGGGACAGGGATCGAGAGAGCAGTACTTC.

The chain uses TRBV7-9 and TRBJ2-3; 11 bases align to TRBD2. This CDR3 spans 18 amino acids. The V and J ends lost 5 bases and 6 bases, in that order; junction bases with no gene match: 16. The germline gives CDR1 SEHNR, CDR2 FQNEAQ (reference sequence). The CDR3 DNA is TGTGCCAGCAGCCCCCCCCCTGGGACTAGCGGAGGCGGGGATACGCAGTATTTT. It is translated as CASSPPPGTSGGGDTQYF.

The chain couples TRBV27 to TRBJ2-4; 7 nucleotides match TRBD1. Germline V CDR1 and CDR2: MNHEY, SMNVEV (reference sequence). V dropped 5 bases and J dropped 6; count of bases not matched to a gene: 10. The CDR3 loop spans 15 amino acids. In nucleotides, the CDR3 is TGTGCCAGCAGTCCGCCCGGGACAGCTATAAACATTCAGTACTTC. Its protein product is CASSPPGTAINIQYF.

This chain joins TRBV13 and TRBJ2-7, with D perhaps matching TRBD1 (5 bases). Trimming pared 3 bases from V and 3 bases from J, leaving 12 bases between. The CDR3 contains 14 residues. CDR1 and CDR2 (germline): PRHDT, FYEKMQ (reference sequence). CDR3 bases: TGTGCCAGCAGCTTTCTAGGACACCACTACGAGCAGTACTTC. Amino acids: CASSFLGHHYEQYF.

This chain uses TRBV28 with TRBJ1-2, with D unresolved. The V gene lost 6 bases and the J gene lost 4 bases, with 9 bases spanning the gap. CDR1 is MDHEN, CDR2 SYDVKM, per germline. CDR3 length: 12 amino acids. The CDR3 spells CASRRDPYGYTF. The CDR3 coding sequence is TGTGCCAGCAGGAGGGATCCCTATGGCTACACCTTC.

The chain has TRBV4-3 and TRBJ2-3; TRBD1 agrees at 9 bases. The CDR3 consists of 13 residues. Per germline, CDR1 LGHNA and CDR2 YSLEER. Unmatched junction bases numbered 2, after V lost 5 bases and J lost 5 bases. CDR3 coding DNA: TGCGCCAGCAGCTCGACAGGGGGAGATACGCAGTATTTT. Translating gives CASSSTGGDTQYF.

The chain couples TRBV7-2 to TRBJ2-2, with D unresolved. In germline, CDR1 is SGHTA, CDR2 FQGNSA. Trimming took 4 bases from V and 4 from J, leaving 10 bases between them. This CDR3 is built from 14 residues. In DNA, the CDR3 is TGTGCCAGCAGCTATTACACCACCACCGGGGAGCTGTTTTTT. Amino acid sequence: CASSYYTTTGELFF.

The chain is built from TRBV3-1 (or the pseudogene TRBV3-2) and TRBJ1-1; 8 bases line up with TRBD1. Per germline, CDR1 LGHDT and CDR2 YNNKEL (reference sequence). The CDR3 runs 17 residues. Germline trimming cut 2 bases from V and 0 bases from J; bases unmatched to any gene: 8. Written as DNA, the CDR3 is TGTGCCAGCAGCCAAAACTGGGGACAGGCGATGAACACTGAAGCTTTCTTT. This codes for CASSQNWGQAMNTEAFF.

The rearrangement uses TRBV2 and TRBJ1-2, with TRBD1 matching 10 bases. Germline V CDR1 and CDR2: SNHLY, FYNNEI. V gave up 6 bases and J gave up 0 bases; unmatched junction bases: 13. The CDR3 spans 18 residues. CDR3 in DNA: TGTGCCAGCAGCTCGGGACAGGGGACGACTGCCCCTAACTATGGCTACACCTTC. Its protein is CASSSGQGTTAPNYGYTF.

The gene calls are TRBV11-1 and TRBJ2-7; tentatively, D is TRBD1 (5 bases). CDR1 is SGHAT and CDR2 is FQDESV in the germline V gene (reference sequence). CDR3 size: 15 residues. The V and J ends lost 5 bases and 2 bases respectively, with 16 bases between them. The CDR3, as DNA: TGTGCCAGCAGCAGGGGCACATCTACTACCTACGAGCAGTACTTC. This sequence encodes CASSRGTSTTYEQYF.

The chain carries TRBV7-6 and TRBJ2-1; 11 bases map to TRBD1. This CDR3 has 16 residues. Germline-derived CDR1 and CDR2 are SGHVS and FNYEAQ. Trimming at V came to 5 bases and at J to 2 bases, leaving 5 bases not matched to a gene. The CDR3 sequence is CASSPGGQGAYNEQFF. The DNA of the CDR3 is TGTGCCAGCAGCCCAGGGGGACAGGGGGCCTACAATGAGCAGTTCTTC.

The V gene is TRBV10-2, the J gene TRBJ2-1, with 13 bases aligning to TRBD2. Germline V gene lookup returns CDR1 WSHSY and CDR2 SAAADI. CDR3 length: 17 amino acids. The trim removed 5 bases at V and 3 bases at J, leaving 7 bases unmatched. CDR3 sequence reads: CASSPGLAGVVYNEQFF. In nucleotides, the CDR3 is TGCGCCAGCAGTCCTGGACTAGCGGGGGTTGTCTACAATGAGCAGTTCTTC.

This clone came up a few times. Additional DNA sequences in this sample encode the identical CDR3. The genes are TRBV14 and TRBJ1-1, with 11 nucleotides matching TRBD1. J lost 4 bases, V lost 6 bases, and 4 bases had no gene match. The germline V gene has CDR1 SGHDN and CDR2 FVKESK. The CDR3 extends over 14 amino acids. The CDR3 reads CASRLGTGGTEAFF. In DNA form, the CDR3 reads TGTGCCAGCAGACTTGGGACAGGGGGCACTGAAGCTTTCTTT. The full variable domain, its missing parts supplied by reference TRBV14 and TRBJ1-1, is EAGVTQFPSHSVIEKGQTVTLRCDPISGHDNLYWYRRVMGKEIKFLLHFVKESKQDESGMPNNRFLAERTGGTYSTLKVQPAELEDSGVYFCASRLGTGGTEAFFGQGTRLTVV.

The rearrangement uses TRBV7-6 and TRBJ1-1; 7 nucleotides line up with TRBD1. The CDR3 contains 19 residues. The V segment lost 5 bases and the J segment 3 bases; nucleotides outside the gene matches: 21. The germline gives CDR1 SGHVS, CDR2 FNYEAQ. DNA for the CDR3: TGTGCCAGCAGCCAGGGAGTTCGGACAGGTAAAACTTCGGACACTGAAGCTTTCTTT. Protein product: CASSQGVRTGKTSDTEAFF.

The chain joins TRBV6-2 or TRBV6-3 to TRBJ2-7, with a possible D match to TRBD2 (5 bases). The CDR3 has 16 amino acids. From germline, CDR1 is MNHEY and CDR2 SVGEGT. Deletions cut 2 bases from V and 3 bases from J, with 17 bases between. The CDR3 DNA reads as TGTGCCAGCAGTTACCTCGGGTGGGGAGACCACTACGAGCAGTACTTC. Translated: CASSYLGWGDHYEQYF.

The rearrangement joins TRBV7-8 to TRBJ1-6; 8 bases are shared with TRBD1. This CDR3 comprises 15 residues. Losses at the gene ends were 2 bases for V and 9 bases for J; bases not matched to a gene: 6. The germline V gene has CDR1 SGHVS and CDR2 FQNEAQ. The CDR3 here is CASSLPRDRFSPLHF. The CDR3 DNA follows: TGTGCCAGCAGCTTACCTCGGGACAGGTTTTCACCCCTCCACTTT. Filled out from reference TRBV7-8 and TRBJ1-6, the complete variable domain reads GAGVSQSPRYKVAKRGQDVALRCDPISGHVSLFWYQQALGQGPEFLTYFQNEAQLDKSGLPSDRFFAERPEGSVSTLKIQRTQQEDSAVYLCASSLPRDRFSPLHFGNGTRLTVT.

The V gene is TRBV3-1 (or the pseudogene TRBV3-2), the J gene TRBJ2-7, with D possibly being TRBD2 (6 bases). CDR1 and CDR2 (germline): LGHDT, YNNKEL (reference sequence). This CDR3 has 12 amino acids. Between the trimmed V and J ends, which lost 5 bases and 6 bases, there was a span of 11 bases. In nucleotides, the CDR3 is TGTGCCAGCAGCTGGGAGGTGGGCGAGCAGTACTTC. This translates into CASSWEVGEQYF.

This rearrangement joins TRBV19 to TRBJ2-5; a possible D gene is TRBD2 (6 bases). The germline V gene encodes CDR1 LNHDA and CDR2 SQIVND (reference sequence). V was trimmed by 3 bases and J by 2 bases, leaving 7 bases between them. The CDR3 length is 13 residues. The CDR3 region has the DNA TGTGCCAGTAGTATCGGGGGTCAAGAGACCCAGTACTTC. As protein: CASSIGGQETQYF.

The chain carries TRBV15 and TRBJ2-5; D call uncertain. CDR1 and CDR2 (germline): LNHNV, YYDKDF (reference sequence). V was cut by 1 base and J by 4 bases, with 7 bases left in between. The CDR3 runs 13 residues. The CDR3 spells CATSRAFRETQYF. In nucleotides, the CDR3 is TGTGCCACCAGCAGAGCTTTTAGAGAGACCCAGTACTTC.

This clone turned up a few times. One end of the junction does not line up with germline, which may come from a read error. The chain links TRBV19 to TRBJ1-5; 8 bases map to TRBD1. This CDR3 spans 17 amino acids. Germline assignment: CDR1 LNHDA and CDR2 SQIVND (reference sequence). In nucleotides, the CDR3 is TGTGCCAGTAGTATAGAGGGTTTGAGGACAGGGAATCTGCCCCAGCATTTT. This translates into CASSIEGLRTGNLPQHF.

The rearrangement links TRBV7-6 to TRBJ2-5; tentative D call: TRBD1 (7 bases). The CDR3 runs 16 residues. The germline gives CDR1 SGHVS, CDR2 FNYEAQ. Trimming removed 1 base at V and 1 base at J, with 13 bases between. The CDR3 loop is CASSLGPGGLQETQYF. The CDR3 region has the DNA TGTGCCAGCAGCTTAGGCCCAGGGGGGCTCCAAGAGACCCAGTACTTC.

The chain's CDR3 is CASSPGTNSYEQYF. The CDR3, as DNA: TGTGCCAGCAGCCCCGGGACTAACTCCTACGAGCAGTACTTC. V usage is TRBV11-2 and J usage is TRBJ2-7, with 7 bases that match TRBD2. The V gene's germline CDR1 is SGHAT and CDR2 FQNNGV. The CDR3 is 14 residues long. With V trimmed by 5 bases and J by 0 bases, 4 bases remained unmatched. The full variable domain, completed using reference TRBV11-2 and TRBJ2-7, is EAGVAQSPRYKIIEKRQSVAFWCNPISGHATLYWYQQILGQGPKLLIQFQNNGVVDDSQLPKDRFSAERLKGVDSTLKIQPAKLEDSAVYLCASSPGTNSYEQYFGPGTRLTVT.

The chain carries TRBV11-3 and TRBJ2-3, with D perhaps matching TRBD1 (7 bases). Trimming removed 5 bases from V and 0 bases from J, with 12 bases in between. Germline-derived CDR1 and CDR2 are SGHNT and YENEEA. The CDR3 runs to 15 residues. In DNA, the CDR3 is TGTGCCAGCAGCATACAGGGGACTAGCACAGATACGCAGTATTTT. Protein: CASSIQGTSTDTQYF.

The sample holds one count of this clone. The CDR3 sequence: CASSQGGKSDTQYF. CDR3 bases: TGTGCCAGCAGTCAGGGCGGCAAGTCCGATACGCAGTATTTT. The V gene is TRBV6-5, the J gene TRBJ2-3, with D possibly being TRBD1 (5 bases). The CDR3 length is 14 residues. Germline V gives CDR1 MNHEY, CDR2 SVGAGI. Trimming removed 5 bases at V and 6 bases at J, with 15 bases between.